Described below is a single T cell receptor (beta chain) sequence and its context. Its antigen is unidentified. The source of the sample is a study of shared clonotypes between healthy human individuals. The donor cohort consisted entirely of Caucasian adults residing in Nashville, Tennessee. A CD45RA-negative memory subset and a CD45RA+ naive subset were separated from the CD4+ cells. The germline V gene has CDR1 SGDLS and CDR2 YYNGEE. Trimming left V 0 bases short and J 4 bases short, with 17 bases between. The CDR3 runs to 17 residues. Sequencing used immunoSEQ multiplex PCR; TCRdb keeps in-frame clones, though not all of them. The repertoire consists of 1.6 million or so clones, with approximately 98.5% occurring once and the leading ten covering 0.3% to 0.45%. The study, taken as a whole, reports: Some clonotypes were shared by all four sorted-subset donors, while others were not shared. The non-shared ones had lower generation probabilities than the shared ones.

This TCR was sampled from a man aged 25 to 40 in good health. The sequenced sample was naive CD4+ T cells sorted from blood. The subset was: CD45RA+ positively selected. J is TRBJ2-1 and V is TRBV9; no clear D. The CDR3 DNA follows: TGTGCCAGCAGCGTAGATGCACTACCTCTCTTTTACAATGAGCAGTTCTTC. Protein: CASSVDALPLFYNEQFF.